Each of the 30 T cell receptor beta chains below was sequenced from the same sample in a study of Ad26.COV2.S vaccination and SARS-CoV-2 variants. The data were produced by immunoSEQ multiplex PCR, yet TCRdb's version contains in-frame clones alone and is incomplete. The profile shows 350,000 to 450,000 clones, about 90% of them singletons. The input for sequencing was peripheral blood, taken after recovery from COVID-19. The receptor set was obtained from a human donor who had recovered from COVID-19.

The J gene is TRBJ1-1, the V gene TRBV12-3 or TRBV12-4; D call uncertain. V dropped 11 bases and J dropped 7 bases, with 20 bases sitting between them. CDR3 length: 13 residues. The CDR3 region is CASGGRAWGEAFF. The CDR3 DNA reads as TGTGCCTCGGGAGGGAGGGCGTGGGGTGAAGCTTTCTTT.

The chain recombines TRBV5-8 with TRBJ2-3, with D possibly matching TRBD1 (5 bases). CDR3 length equals 16 residues. Germline CDR1 SGHTS, CDR2 YDEGEE. The ends were cut back, 4 bases at V and 3 bases at J, with 18 bases in the middle. The CDR3 here is CASSEMGPPQTDTQYF. The CDR3 DNA reads as TGTGCCAGCAGCGAAATGGGGCCGCCACAGACAGATACGCAGTATTTT.

V is TRBV27 and J is TRBJ2-6; TRBD1 might be the D (6 bases). CDR1 MNHEY and CDR2 SMNVEV come from the germline V gene (reference sequence). The CDR3 consists of 19 residues. Trimming shortened V by 3 bases and J by 2 bases, and 20 bases separated the two germline ends. The CDR3 sequence: CASSFRGSQDFTGANVLTF. CDR3 bases: TGTGCCAGCAGTTTTAGGGGGTCGCAGGACTTCACTGGGGCCAACGTCCTGACTTTC.

The J gene is TRBJ1-1, the V gene TRBV6-5; the match to TRBD1 covers 9 bases. Germline-derived CDR1 and CDR2 are MNHEY and SVGAGI. Germline trimming cut 5 bases from V and 1 base from J; bases unmatched to any gene: 5. This CDR3 is 15 amino acids long. The CDR3 sequence is CASSTQGAGNTEAFF. The CDR3, as DNA: TGTGCCAGCAGTACACAGGGGGCAGGGAACACTGAAGCTTTCTTT.

V usage is TRBV6-5 and J usage is TRBJ2-7; 10 bases are a match to TRBD1. CDR3 length: 15 residues. The V gene end was trimmed by 6 bases and the J gene end by 6 bases; junction bases not matched to a gene: 11. CDR1 and CDR2 from the germline V gene are MNHEY and SVGAGI. Here the CDR3 reads CASRGAGTGESEQYF. CDR3 sequence (DNA): TGTGCCAGCAGGGGGGCCGGGACAGGGGAATCCGAGCAGTACTTC.

This clone was observed a few times. The chain links TRBV5-6 to TRBJ1-6; D gene ambiguous. This CDR3 contains 15 residues. Trimming took off 0 bases at V and 2 bases at J, with 6 bases between the two ends. CDR1 and CDR2 from the germline V gene are SGHDT and YYEEEE. This CDR3 reads CASSLEGTYNSPLHF. CDR3 sequence (DNA): TGTGCCAGCAGCTTGGAGGGCACCTATAATTCACCCCTCCACTTT.

CDR3 bases: TGTGCCAGCAGTTACGGACTAGTCTACGAGCAGTACTTC. It encodes CASSYGLVYEQYF. This sequence joins TRBV6-2 or TRBV6-3 and TRBJ2-7, with 7 positions matching TRBD2. The germline V gene encodes CDR1 MNHEY and CDR2 SVGEGT. The length of the CDR3 is 13 residues. J lost 3 bases, V lost 2 bases, and 1 base had no gene match.

This clone was seen only once. This CDR3 reads CASSLWPRGPQETQYF. In DNA form, the CDR3 reads TGTGCCAGCAGCTTATGGCCAAGGGGGCCCCAAGAGACCCAGTACTTC. The chain couples TRBV7-9 to TRBJ2-5; 7 nucleotides line up with TRBD1. Germline-derived CDR1 and CDR2 are SEHNR and FQNEAQ (reference sequence). Germline trimming cut 2 bases from V and 1 base from J; bases unmatched to any gene: 7. The CDR3 covers 16 residues.

The chain employs TRBV9 and TRBJ1-6; no clear D. With 3 bases removed from V and 6 bases from J, the gap between germline ends came to 1 base. Germline V gene lookup returns CDR1 SGDLS and CDR2 YYNGEE. This CDR3 comprises 11 residues. In DNA, the CDR3 is TGTGCCAGCAGCGGTAATTCACCCCTCCACTTT. Amino acid sequence: CASSGNSPLHF.

This clone appeared once. The CDR3 spells CASRAGAFYEQYF. The CDR3 nucleotides read TGTGCCAGCAGGGCAGGGGCATTTTACGAGCAGTACTTC. The rearrangement uses TRBV3-1 (or the pseudogene TRBV3-2) and TRBJ2-7; a possible D gene is TRBD1 (6 bases). Between the trimmed V and J ends, which lost 6 bases and 4 bases, there was a span of 13 bases. Germline-derived CDR1 and CDR2 are LGHDT and YNNKEL (reference sequence). The CDR3 has 13 residues.

This rearrangement joins TRBV20-1 to TRBJ2-1; no firm D call. The germline gives CDR1 DFQATT, CDR2 SNEGSKA (reference sequence). Trimming took off 5 bases at V and 2 bases at J, with 4 bases between the two ends. The length of the CDR3 is 11 residues. CDR3 bases: TGCAGTGCTCTAACCTACAATGAGCAGTTCTTC. As protein: CSALTYNEQFF.

The chain joins TRBV29-1 to TRBJ2-1, with D unclear. The length of the CDR3 is 14 residues. Trimming pared 4 bases from V and 7 bases from J, leaving 17 bases between. CDR1 is SQVTM, CDR2 ANQGSEA, per germline. The CDR3 nucleotides are TGCAGCGTTGGGAAGCCCTCGGAAATGAATGAGCAGTTCTTC. Translated, it gives CSVGKPSEMNEQFF.

This chain joins TRBV14 and TRBJ1-1; D uncertain. The CDR3 spans 13 residues. The V gene lost 4 bases and the J gene lost 5 bases, with 11 bases spanning the gap. Germline V gene data show CDR1 as SGHDN and CDR2 as FVKESK. The CDR3 DNA reads as TGTGCCAGCAGCCTAAAAGGAGGAACTGAAGCTTTCTTT. It is translated as CASSLKGGTEAFF.

The sample holds one count of this clone. V is TRBV25-1 and J is TRBJ1-2; TRBD1 agrees at 8 bases. The CDR3 consists of 15 residues. V lost 4 bases to trimming and J lost 7 bases; unmatched junction nucleotides: 11. Germline V lookup: CDR1 MGHDK, CDR2 SYGVNS. The DNA for the CDR3 is TGTGCCAGCAGTGCAGGACAGGGAATAACGAGTGGCTACACCTTC. Translation: CASSAGQGITSGYTF.

This clone came up a few times. This CDR3 is also generated by other DNA sequences in the sample. The J gene is TRBJ2-2, the V gene TRBV2; D is possibly TRBD1 (6 bases). CDR3 length equals 14 residues. V gave up 3 bases and J gave up 1 base, with 6 bases separating them. Germline V lookup: CDR1 SNHLY, CDR2 FYNNEI. In DNA, the CDR3 is TGTGCCAGCAGTGACAGGGGGAACACCGGGGAGCTGTTTTTT. Translated, it gives CASSDRGNTGELFF.

Here the CDR3 reads CASSFGRQGARSSYNEQFF. DNA for the CDR3: TGCGCCAGCAGCTTTGGACGACAGGGGGCGCGAAGCTCCTACAATGAGCAGTTCTTC. V and J are TRBV5-1 and TRBJ2-1, with 10 nucleotides matching TRBD1. This CDR3 has 19 amino acids. V was clipped by 2 bases and J by 0 bases; unmatched bases: 11. Per germline, CDR1 SGHRS and CDR2 YFSETQ.

This chain joins TRBV9 and TRBJ2-2, with D maybe TRBD1 (6 bases). Trimming shortened V by 6 bases and J by 6 bases, and 12 bases separated the two germline ends. Germline CDR1 SGDLS, CDR2 YYNGEE. The CDR3 spans 13 residues. CDR3 amino acids: CASTTGSAGELFF. The CDR3 coding sequence is TGTGCCAGCACCACAGGGTCCGCCGGGGAGCTGTTTTTT.

The rearrangement uses TRBV7-2 and TRBJ1-1; D is ambiguous. This CDR3 has 13 amino acids. CDR1 is SGHTA, CDR2 FQGNSA, per germline. Trimming shortened V by 5 bases and J by 1 base, and 8 bases separated the two germline ends. The CDR3 loop reads CASSGNENTEAFF. The DNA of the CDR3 is TGTGCCAGCAGCGGAAATGAGAACACTGAAGCTTTCTTT.

This chain joins TRBV7-2 and TRBJ2-4; D is possibly TRBD1 (5 bases). The germline CDR1 and CDR2 sequences are SGHTA and FQGNSA. Trimming removed 1 base at V and 4 bases at J, with 11 bases between. The CDR3 is 15 residues long. The CDR3 here is CASSLVPTGKNIQYF. The CDR3 DNA reads as TGTGCCAGCAGCTTAGTACCCACAGGAAAAAACATTCAGTACTTC.

This clone was seen just once. This chain links TRBV7-2 with TRBJ2-7; 8 positions agree with TRBD1. Germline V gives CDR1 SGHTA, CDR2 FQGNSA. CDR3 size: 15 residues. Trimming removed 0 bases from V and 5 bases from J; junction bases left unmatched: 6. As DNA, the CDR3 is TGTGCCAGCAGCTTAGCGGGCAGGGGGCTCGACGAGCAGTACTTC. Encoded protein: CASSLAGRGLDEQYF. Filled out from reference TRBV7-2 and TRBJ2-7, the complete variable domain reads GAGVSQSPSNKVTEKGKDVELRCDPISGHTALYWYRQSLGQGLEFLIYFQGNSAPDKSGLPSDRFSAERTGGSVSTLTIQRTQQEDSAVYLCASSLAGRGLDEQYFGPGTRLTVT.

In the case of this clone: Other DNA variants within this sample encode the same CDR3. The rearrangement links TRBV12-3 or TRBV12-4 to TRBJ1-2, with D possibly being TRBD1 (6 bases). This CDR3 is built from 12 residues. The V end lost 4 bases, the J end lost 3 bases, and 6 bases lay between the germline ends. The chain's CDR3 is CASSYRDYGYTF. CDR3 nucleotide sequence: TGTGCCAGCAGTTACAGGGACTATGGCTACACCTTC.

This chain joins TRBV6-1 and TRBJ1-1; 7 nucleotides match TRBD1. CDR1 and CDR2 (germline): MNHNS, SASEGT. Trimming cost V 4 bases and J 4 bases; bases outside gene matches: 21. This CDR3 comprises 19 residues. Written as DNA, the CDR3 is TGTGCCAGCAGTGCCGCCTTAGGGGGCAGCGTTGTGGGTGGCACTGAAGCTTTCTTT. The encoded protein is CASSAALGGSVVGGTEAFF.

The chain carries TRBV2 and TRBJ2-7, with D perhaps matching TRBD1 or TRBD2 (5 bases each). Germline V gene lookup returns CDR1 SNHLY and CDR2 FYNNEI. Trimming took off 1 base at V and 6 bases at J, with 19 bases between the two ends. The CDR3 length is 16 residues. The CDR3, as DNA: TGTGCCAGCAGTGAAGTTCCAGACTATTCCCAGGGCGAGCAGTACTTC. It specifies CASSEVPDYSQGEQYF.

V usage is TRBV6-5 and J usage is TRBJ2-7; D might be TRBD2 (6 bases). The CDR3 runs to 16 residues. CDR1 is MNHEY and CDR2 is SVGAGI in the germline V gene. Trimming took off 0 bases at V and 2 bases at J, with 14 bases between the two ends. CDR3 bases: TGTGCCAGCAGTTACTCGAGCGGGCGGGGAACCTACGAGCAGTACTTC. The encoded protein is CASSYSSGRGTYEQYF.

The V call is TRBV5-4, the J call TRBJ2-3; D gene ambiguous. Germline V gene data show CDR1 as SGHNT and CDR2 as YYREEE (reference sequence). Trimming shortened V by 4 bases and J by 2 bases, and 14 bases separated the two germline ends. CDR3 length equals 15 residues. The CDR3 sequence: CASSHTAVYTDTQYF. The DNA of the CDR3 is TGTGCCAGCAGCCACACAGCCGTATACACAGATACGCAGTATTTT.

This clone was recorded a few times. This chain joins TRBV19 and TRBJ1-5, with D perhaps matching TRBD1 (6 bases). Trimming removed 6 bases at V and 2 bases at J, with 20 bases between. From germline, CDR1 is LNHDA and CDR2 SQIVND (reference sequence). The CDR3 consists of 17 residues. The CDR3 loop reads CASRKQGSERRNQPQHF. In nucleotides, the CDR3 is TGTGCCAGTAGGAAACAGGGATCTGAGCGGCGCAATCAGCCCCAGCATTTT. The full variable domain, completed using reference TRBV19 and TRBJ1-5, is DGGITQSPKYLFRKEGQNVTLSCEQNLNHDAMYWYRQDPGQGLRLIYYSQIVNDFQKGDIAEGYSVSREKKESFPLTVTSAQKNPTAFYLCASRKQGSERRNQPQHFGDGTRLSIL.

The CDR3 DNA follows: TGTGCCAGCAGGGTTCCCTGGGACAGGGAAACTCCCTACGAGCAGTACTTC. It yields the protein CASRVPWDRETPYEQYF. This sequence joins TRBV6-4 and TRBJ2-7, with TRBD1 identical over 9 bases. Germline values: CDR1 MRHNA, CDR2 SNTAGT. CDR3 length: 17 amino acids. Trimming removed 6 bases from V and 2 bases from J; junction bases left unmatched: 14.

The J gene is TRBJ2-2, the V gene TRBV7-3; a possible D gene is TRBD2 (6 bases). Trimming took off 7 bases at V and 0 bases at J, with 12 bases between the two ends. Germline V gene data show CDR1 as SGHTA and CDR2 as FQGTGA. The CDR3 is made up of 15 amino acids. The CDR3 DNA is TGTGCCAGCACCTCCGGGACTTCGAACACCGGGGAGCTGTTTTTT. This sequence encodes CASTSGTSNTGELFF.

The gene calls are TRBV11-3 and TRBJ2-2; 8 bases agree with TRBD1. The germline V gene encodes CDR1 SGHNT and CDR2 YENEEA. This CDR3 contains 17 residues. The ends lost 3 bases at V and 4 bases at J; junction bases unmatched: 10. Written as DNA, the CDR3 is TGTGCCAGCAGCTTTGACAGGGGAACGGCGGGCACCGGGGAGCTGTTTTTT. Its protein product is CASSFDRGTAGTGELFF.

The chain uses TRBV9 and TRBJ2-1, with TRBD1 matching 7 bases. Trimming at V came to 2 bases and at J to 3 bases, leaving 5 bases not matched to a gene. Per germline, CDR1 SGDLS and CDR2 YYNGEE. The CDR3 length is 15 residues. The CDR3 DNA reads TGTGCCAGCAGCGTGGGACAGCTCCTCTACAATGAGCAGTTCTTC. As protein: CASSVGQLLYNEQFF.